What follows are 28 T cell receptor beta chains derived from one specimen sequenced in a study of cytomegalovirus exposure and HLA in healthy donors. The PCR employed 60 Vbeta primers together with 13 Jbeta primers. The assay was immunoSEQ multiplex PCR, and TCRdb's table has in-frame clones only and misses some. The repertoire holds roughly 100,000 clones, with around 75% as singletons. Sequences were obtained from PBMCs. The receptors here all came from a man aged 25-45 years in good health and CMV-seronegative.

This rearrangement joins TRBV5-5 to TRBJ1-4; 10 nucleotides match TRBD1. V lost 0 bases, J lost 4 bases, and 3 bases stayed unmatched. The CDR3 runs to 16 residues. The germline V gene encodes CDR1 SGHKS and CDR2 YYEKEE (reference sequence). The CDR3 bases are TGTGCCAGCAGCTTGGTCGGGACAGGGGTTAATGAAAAACTGTTTTTT. Translating it yields CASSLVGTGVNEKLFF. Full variable domain (rest looked up from reference TRBV5-5 and TRBJ1-4): DAGVTQSPTHLIKTRGQQVTLRCSPISGHKSVSWYQQVLGQGPQFIFQYYEKEERGRGNFPDRFSARQFPNYSSELNVNALLLGDSALYLCASSLVGTGVNEKLFFGSGTQLSVL.

V usage is TRBV27 and J usage is TRBJ2-1; possible D gene TRBD1, 6 bases. Between the trimmed V and J ends, which lost 4 bases and 6 bases, there was a span of 13 bases. The germline CDR1 and CDR2 sequences are MNHEY and SMNVEV (reference sequence). The CDR3 is 14 residues long. The CDR3 region is CASSSYTGINEQFF. CDR3 nucleotides: TGTGCCAGCAGTTCGTATACAGGGATCAATGAGCAGTTCTTC.

The chain is built from TRBV20-1 and TRBJ1-2, with unresolved D. The CDR3 spans 11 residues. Deletions cut 5 bases from V and 4 bases from J, with 8 bases between. From germline, CDR1 is DFQATT and CDR2 SNEGSKA (reference sequence). CDR3 protein: CSAPNSYGYTF. As DNA, the CDR3 is TGCAGTGCTCCGAACTCCTATGGCTACACCTTC.

This chain links TRBV29-1 with TRBJ1-2; no clear D gene. The CDR3 has 13 residues. Germline V gene lookup returns CDR1 SQVTM and CDR2 ANQGSEA. Trimming took off 5 bases at V and 4 bases at J, with 14 bases between the two ends. For the CDR3, the DNA is TGCAGCGTTCAAACGTCTTCGGGCTATGGCTACACCTTC. Amino acids: CSVQTSSGYGYTF.

The chain is built from TRBV5-6 and TRBJ2-7; no clear D. V lost 3 bases to trimming and J lost 2 bases, with 9 bases between them. Germline V gene data show CDR1 as SGHDT and CDR2 as YYEEEE. The CDR3 is 13 residues long. The CDR3 is CASSSTVTYEQYF. CDR3 bases: TGTGCCAGCAGCTCTACAGTGACCTACGAGCAGTACTTC.

The chain combines TRBV6-1 with TRBJ2-1, with 13 bases matching TRBD2. There are 16 residues in the CDR3. V was pared by 1 base and J by 5 bases, with 2 bases of the junction left unmatched. CDR1 and CDR2 from the germline V gene are MNHNS and SASEGT. CDR3: CASSEGGTSGNNEQFF. The CDR3 bases are TGTGCCAGCAGTGAAGGAGGGACTAGCGGGAACAATGAGCAGTTCTTC.

This clone has just one count. The DNA of the CDR3 is TGTGCCAGCAGTTTTGCTAGCGGGAGTAACTCCTACGAGCAGTACTTC. Encoded protein: CASSFASGSNSYEQYF. The J gene is TRBJ2-7, the V gene TRBV28; 10 positions match TRBD2. V was pared by 3 bases and J by 0 bases, with 5 bases of the junction left unmatched. The CDR3 length is 16 residues. Germline V gives CDR1 MDHEN, CDR2 SYDVKM.

This chain uses TRBV27 with TRBJ2-5; 8 nucleotides line up with TRBD1. The CDR3 spans 14 residues. In germline, CDR1 is MNHEY, CDR2 SMNVEV (reference sequence). V lost 4 bases, J lost 5 bases, and 6 bases stayed unmatched. CDR3: CASSSMDRVETQYF. The CDR3 DNA reads as TGTGCCAGCAGTTCGATGGACAGGGTCGAGACCCAGTACTTC.

The chain uses TRBV2 and TRBJ1-1; 7 bases line up with TRBD1. The CDR3 covers 14 residues. Germline trimming cut 5 bases from V and 3 bases from J; bases unmatched to any gene: 6. The germline gives CDR1 SNHLY, CDR2 FYNNEI. CDR3 in amino acids: CASSRDRGYTEAFF. CDR3 DNA: TGTGCCAGCAGTAGGGACAGAGGATACACTGAAGCTTTCTTT.

The chain uses TRBV5-1 and TRBJ1-1, with D maybe TRBD1 (6 bases). There are 14 residues in the CDR3. The V gene lost 2 bases and the J gene lost 1 base, with 9 bases spanning the gap. Germline CDR1 is SGHRS and CDR2 is YFSETQ. DNA for the CDR3: TGCGCCAGCAGCTTCTGGACAGCGAACACTGAAGCTTTCTTT. The encoded protein is CASSFWTANTEAFF. Using reference TRBV5-1 and TRBJ1-1 for the parts outside the CDR3, the full variable domain is KAGVTQTPRYLIKTRGQQVTLSCSPISGHRSVSWYQQTPGQGLQFLFEYFSETQRNKGNFPGRFSGRQFSNSRSEMNVSTLELGDSALYLCASSFWTANTEAFFGQGTRLTVV.

On this clone: In the same sample, other DNA sequences code for this CDR3. V is TRBV5-1 and J is TRBJ2-5; D call uncertain. CDR1 is SGHRS and CDR2 is YFSETQ in the germline V gene. This CDR3 is 12 amino acids long. V was clipped by 4 bases and J by 2 bases, with 6 bases between them. CDR3 bases: TGCGCCAGCAGCGTACTACAAGAGACCCAGTACTTC. Translating it yields CASSVLQETQYF.

V is TRBV2 and J is TRBJ2-5, with D hard to call. V lost 6 bases, J lost 8 bases, and 10 bases lay in between. The CDR3 is 11 residues long. Germline CDR1 is SNHLY and CDR2 is FYNNEI. CDR3 bases: TGTGCCAGCAGGGAGACCCCAACCCAGTACTTC. Translation gives CASRETPTQYF.

This chain joins TRBV28 and TRBJ2-7, with D possibly TRBD2 on 7 matching bases. There are 12 residues in the CDR3. Trimming pared 4 bases from V and 6 bases from J, leaving 10 bases between. The germline CDR1 and CDR2 sequences are MDHEN and SYDVKM. The CDR3 coding sequence is TGTGCCAGCAGTTGGGGGGGCCTCGAGCAGTACTTC. Its protein product is CASSWGGLEQYF. Full variable domain (remainder filled in from reference TRBV28 and TRBJ2-7): DVKVTQSSRYLVKRTGEKVFLECVQDMDHENMFWYRQDPGLGLRLIYFSYDVKMKEKGDIPEGYSVSREKKERFSLILESASTNQTSMYLCASSWGGLEQYFGPGTRLTVT.

The V call is TRBV6-1, the J call TRBJ1-2; the D is unclear. CDR3 length: 14 amino acids. The germline gives CDR1 MNHNS, CDR2 SASEGT. The V and J ends lost 2 bases and 8 bases respectively, with 15 bases between them. CDR3 loop: CASSETLGERGYTF. The CDR3 DNA follows: TGTGCCAGCAGTGAAACGTTGGGTGAGAGGGGCTACACCTTC.

The table lists this clone with a count of one. In DNA form, the CDR3 reads TGTGCCAGCGGAGGGGCCAGGAGCACAGATACGCAGTATTTT. Its protein is CASGGARSTDTQYF. The V call is TRBV6-1, the J call TRBJ2-3, with D possibly TRBD2 on 6 matching bases. V was clipped by 8 bases and J by 0 bases, with 12 bases between them. This CDR3 contains 14 residues. The V gene's germline CDR1 is MNHNS and CDR2 SASEGT.

The rearrangement uses TRBV11-1 and TRBJ2-5; 9 nucleotides align to TRBD1. With 6 bases clipped from V and 4 bases from J, the junction kept 3 bases outside the gene matches. Germline V gene data show CDR1 as SGHAT and CDR2 as FQDESV (reference sequence). The CDR3 has 13 residues. The CDR3, as DNA: TGTGCCAGCAGACAGGGGGCCCGAGAGACCCAGTACTTC. As protein: CASRQGARETQYF. The variable domain in full, completed from reference TRBV11-1 and TRBJ2-5, reads EAEVAQSPRYKITEKSQAVAFWCDPISGHATLYWYRQILGQGPELLVQFQDESVVDDSQLPKDRFSAERLKGVDSTLKIQPAELGDSAMYLCASRQGARETQYFGPGTRLLVL.

The rearrangement uses TRBV30 and TRBJ1-6; 8 bases align to TRBD1. The trim removed 5 bases at V and 9 bases at J, leaving 9 bases unmatched. CDR1 and CDR2 from the germline V gene are GTSNPN and SVGIG (reference sequence). The CDR3 loop spans 14 amino acids. This CDR3 reads CAWVRQGRTSPLHF. CDR3 nucleotides: TGTGCCTGGGTAAGACAGGGGAGGACTTCACCCCTCCACTTT.

This sequence joins TRBV5-6 and TRBJ2-3; 10 bases line up with TRBD2. Germline trimming cut 4 bases from V and 4 bases from J; bases unmatched to any gene: 9. Germline V gene sequence: CDR1 SGHDT, CDR2 YYEEEE. CDR3 length equals 16 residues. The CDR3 loop is CASSGPGLARPDTQYF. Here the CDR3 DNA reads TGTGCCAGCAGCGGTCCGGGACTAGCGCGCCCAGATACGCAGTATTTT.

V is TRBV6-5 and J is TRBJ1-1; D not certain. From germline, CDR1 is MNHEY and CDR2 SVGAGI. The CDR3 runs 14 residues. V was cut by 5 bases and J by 0 bases, with 10 bases left in between. CDR3 amino acids: CASSEQILNTEAFF. The CDR3 nucleotides read TGTGCCAGCAGTGAACAGATTTTGAACACTGAAGCTTTCTTT.

V and J are TRBV2 and TRBJ2-5; the match to TRBD2 covers 10 bases. CDR1 is SNHLY, CDR2 FYNNEI, per germline. The CDR3 consists of 15 residues. The junction had 2 bases not matched to a gene; V was cut back by 2 bases and J by 2 bases. CDR3 sequence reads: CASSELAGVQETQYF. CDR3 DNA sequence: TGTGCCAGCAGTGAACTAGCGGGAGTTCAAGAGACCCAGTACTTC.

The chain recombines TRBV30 with TRBJ1-1, with unresolved D. This CDR3 spans 14 amino acids. V gave up 3 bases and J gave up 1 base, with 12 bases separating them. The germline gives CDR1 GTSNPN, CDR2 SVGIG (reference sequence). CDR3 residues: CAWSIYTENTEAFF. DNA for the CDR3: TGTGCCTGGAGCATCTATACAGAGAACACTGAAGCTTTCTTT. Full variable domain (outside the CDR3, taken from reference TRBV30 and TRBJ1-1): SQTIHQWPATLVQPVGSPLSLECTVEGTSNPNLYWYRQAAGRGLQLLFYSVGIGQISSEVPQNLSASRPQDRQFILSSKKLLLSDSGFYLCAWSIYTENTEAFFGQGTRLTVV.

The chain links TRBV6-5 to TRBJ1-6; the D gene is possibly TRBD1 (5 bases). CDR3 length: 16 amino acids. Germline V gives CDR1 MNHEY, CDR2 SVGAGI. Deletions cut 4 bases from V and 8 bases from J, with 18 bases between. CDR3 residues: CASSSLGGTSHSPLHF. CDR3 nucleotide sequence: TGTGCCAGCAGTTCTCTCGGGGGTACCAGTCATTCACCCCTCCACTTT.

This chain uses TRBV27 with TRBJ2-5; 7 bases fit TRBD1. V lost 2 bases, J lost 5 bases, and 8 bases stayed unmatched. Germline V gene lookup returns CDR1 MNHEY and CDR2 SMNVEV (reference sequence). The CDR3 has 15 amino acids. The CDR3 here is CASSLVSRGRETQYF. The DNA for the CDR3 is TGTGCCAGCAGTTTAGTCTCTAGGGGGCGGGAGACCCAGTACTTC.

The genes are TRBV5-1 and TRBJ2-3; tentatively, D is TRBD2 (6 bases). The CDR3 contains 16 residues. V lost 4 bases and J 0 bases, leaving 15 bases between the germline ends. Germline CDR1 and CDR2: SGHRS and YFSETQ. CDR3 loop: CASSTTPGASTDTQYF. In nucleotides, the CDR3 is TGCGCCAGCAGCACCACACCGGGAGCGAGCACAGATACGCAGTATTTT.

This clone has just one count. The chain is built from TRBV19 and TRBJ2-5; 7 bases agree with TRBD1. V lost 10 bases and J lost 0; bases outside the gene matches: 5. The CDR3 consists of 13 residues. Germline values: CDR1 LNHDA, CDR2 SQIVND (reference sequence). CDR3: CATRGQYQETQYF. The DNA of the CDR3 is TGTGCCACCCGGGGACAGTACCAAGAGACCCAGTACTTC.

The chain carries TRBV19 and TRBJ1-2; no clear D. Germline lookup yields CDR1 LNHDA and CDR2 SQIVND (reference sequence). With 5 bases removed from V and 13 bases from J, the gap between germline ends came to 23 bases. The CDR3 consists of 14 residues. CDR3 protein: CASSPTGGPLRVTF. The CDR3 region has the DNA TGTGCCAGTAGTCCAACTGGAGGGCCGCTAAGGGTCACCTTC.

The chain couples TRBV15 to TRBJ2-2, with D possibly TRBD2 on 5 matching bases. Trimming removed 0 bases at V and 8 bases at J, with 22 bases between. The germline V gene has CDR1 LNHNV and CDR2 YYDKDF (reference sequence). CDR3 length equals 18 residues. The CDR3 nucleotides read TGTGCCACCAGCAGAGATATGGGAGTGGGAACGCGGGTGGGGGAGCTGTTTTTT. It yields the protein CATSRDMGVGTRVGELFF.

This chain links TRBV30 with TRBJ1-6, with D uncertain. The CDR3 is 16 amino acids. Looked up from germline, CDR1 is GTSNPN and CDR2 is SVGIG (reference sequence). Trimming took off 1 base at V and 0 bases at J, with 10 bases between the two ends. CDR3 nucleotides: TGTGCCTGGAGTGCCGATGCAGGCTCCTATAATTCACCCCTCCACTTT. Protein product: CAWSADAGSYNSPLHF.